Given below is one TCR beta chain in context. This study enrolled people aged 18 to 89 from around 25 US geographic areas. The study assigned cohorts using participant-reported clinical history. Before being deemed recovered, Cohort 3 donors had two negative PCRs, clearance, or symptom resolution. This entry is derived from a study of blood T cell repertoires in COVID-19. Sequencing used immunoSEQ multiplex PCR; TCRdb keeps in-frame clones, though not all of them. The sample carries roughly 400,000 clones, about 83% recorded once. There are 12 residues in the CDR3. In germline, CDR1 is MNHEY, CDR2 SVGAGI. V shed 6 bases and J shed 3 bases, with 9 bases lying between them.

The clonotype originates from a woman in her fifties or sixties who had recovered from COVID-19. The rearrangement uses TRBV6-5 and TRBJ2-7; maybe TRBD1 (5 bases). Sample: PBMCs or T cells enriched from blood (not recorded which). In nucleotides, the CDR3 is TGTGCCAGCAGGGGCAGGGACTACGAGCAGTACTTC. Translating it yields CASRGRDYEQYF.